This T cell receptor (beta chain) was recorded in a study of T-cell reconstitution after alpha-beta-depleted transplantation in children. The table lists this clonotype with a few counts. Its antigen is currently unknown. With 4 bases removed from V and 8 bases from J, the gap between germline ends came to 12 bases. The V gene's germline CDR1 is SGHRS and CDR2 YFSETQ. This CDR3 region has 12 residues. Whole-study findings and limits: The main origin of T-cell counts and diversity one year after transplant was newly produced T cells. Alpha-beta T cells present about two months after transplant were reported to originate from several hundred expanded graft clones. Surviving recipient T cells and thymic progenitors underlay high day-60 TCRbeta diversity in some patients.

The TCRbeta library incorporated unique molecular identifiers. TCRdb reanalysed the PCR reads using MiXCR and keeps one entry per CDR3 protein. This table has about 300,000 distinct CDR3 sequences, around 7.3% appearing once. The genes are TRBV5-1 and TRBJ1-2; a possible D gene is TRBD1 (5 bases). This receptor was identified in a female patient aged 2 to 10 who had a stem cell transplant for Fanconi anemia, so the T cells may come from the graft donor. This sample comprised peripheral blood, obtained 360 days after TCRalphabeta/CD19-depleted stem cell transplant. The CDR3 protein is CASSLGDWGYTF. CDR3 sequence (DNA): TGCGCCAGCAGCCTAGGGGATTGGGGCTACACCTTC.